What follows are 11 T cell receptor beta chains derived from one specimen sequenced in a study of metastatic and nonmetastatic thyroid tumors. There were no patients who had received any treatment before thyroid surgery. TCRdb reprocessed the PCR reads via MiXCR. The table lists about 92,000 clones, 14% to 15% of them singletons. The sample comprised blood. Receptor source: a female donor with papillary thyroid cancer or a benign thyroid nodule (not recorded which). Some clones in this sample may be carry-over from other donors' samples.

The rearrangement uses TRBV29-1 and TRBJ2-3; D is undetermined. Germline CDR1 SQVTM, CDR2 ANQGSEA. This CDR3 region has 11 residues. V was trimmed by 6 bases and J by 5 bases, leaving 9 bases between them. CDR3 amino acids: CSVFVGDTQYF. CDR3 DNA sequence: TGCAGCGTCTTTGTTGGAGATACGCAGTATTTT.

This clone was observed at least ten times. This chain connects TRBV28 to TRBJ2-7; D is unresolved. Trimming removed 7 bases at V and 5 bases at J, with 9 bases between. The CDR3 has 11 amino acids. CDR1 and CDR2 (germline): MDHEN, SYDVKM. The CDR3 region is CASTRSNEQYF. The CDR3 bases are TGTGCCAGCACACGGAGCAACGAGCAGTACTTC. Combining the CDR3 with reference TRBV28 and TRBJ2-7 gives the whole variable domain DVKVTQSSRYLVKRTGEKVFLECVQDMDHENMFWYRQDPGLGLRLIYFSYDVKMKEKGDIPEGYSVSREKKERFSLILESASTNQTSMYLCASTRSNEQYFGPGTRLTVT.

This clone was seen repeatedly, ten times or more. This sequence joins TRBV29-1 and TRBJ2-1; no reliable D call. This CDR3 region has 10 residues. The V end lost 3 bases, the J end lost 7 bases, and 4 bases lay between the germline ends. The V gene's germline CDR1 is SQVTM and CDR2 ANQGSEA. CDR3 sequence (DNA): TGCAGCGTTGATTCTAATGAGCAGTTCTTC. Protein sequence: CSVDSNEQFF.

A word on this clone: Being one base from a much bigger clone, this may be a read error. This sequence joins TRBV20-1 and TRBJ1-1; perhaps TRBD1 as D (6 bases). Per the germline V gene, CDR1 is DFQATT and CDR2 is SNEGSKA (reference sequence). The CDR3 has 13 residues. V dropped 4 bases and J dropped 7 bases, with 16 bases sitting between them. The CDR3: CSAINRDIVEAFF. The CDR3 coding sequence is TGCAGTGCTATCAACAGGGATATCGTTGAAGCTTTCTTT.

Regarding this clone: A much bigger clone sits one base away, suggesting this may be a read error. This chain connects TRBV20-1 to TRBJ1-5, with D tentatively TRBD1 (5 bases). This CDR3 is 14 amino acids long. The germline V gene has CDR1 DFQATT and CDR2 SNEGSKA (reference sequence). In DNA form, the CDR3 reads TGCAGTGCTAGTGGATCCCTCCTGGGGCAGCCCCGGCATTTT. Encoded protein: CSASGSLLGQPRHF.

The chain couples TRBV28 to TRBJ1-5; D is ambiguous. Germline V lookup: CDR1 MDHEN, CDR2 SYDVKM. The CDR3 is 13 amino acids. V dropped 9 bases and J dropped 4 bases, with 13 bases sitting between them. The CDR3 bases are TGTGCCAGACACGGAGTGGAGAATCAGCCCCAGCATTTT. It encodes CARHGVENQPQHF.

This clone was detected ten times or more. The V and J genes are TRBV4-2 and TRBJ2-2; weak D call: TRBD2 (5 bases). CDR1 is LGHNA and CDR2 is YNFKEQ in the germline V gene. The CDR3 is made up of 12 amino acids. V was shortened by 10 bases and J by 5 bases, with 11 bases between the two germline ends. CDR3 sequence reads: CATSSDTGELFF. Written as DNA, the CDR3 is TGTGCCACGAGTAGCGATACCGGGGAGCTGTTTTTT.

This clone was recorded many times. This chain joins TRBV19 and TRBJ2-1, with TRBD2 matching over 7 bases. The ends lost 0 bases at V and 3 bases at J; junction bases unmatched: 11. Germline V gene data show CDR1 as LNHDA and CDR2 as SQIVND (reference sequence). The CDR3 contains 18 residues. The DNA of the CDR3 is TGTGCCAGTAGTATAGAGCCACCCTGGGCGGGGGACTACAATGAGCAGTTCTTC. Translation: CASSIEPPWAGDYNEQFF.

This clone was found many times. This chain joins TRBV6-2 or TRBV6-3 and TRBJ1-1; D remains ambiguous. The CDR3 extends over 14 amino acids. V dropped 5 bases and J dropped 1 base, with 11 bases sitting between them. CDR1 is MNHEY, CDR2 SVGEGT, per germline. The chain's CDR3 is CASSTRPRNTEAFF. For the CDR3, the DNA is TGTGCCAGCAGTACCCGACCGAGGAACACTGAAGCTTTCTTT.

This clone has at least ten counts. The CDR3, as DNA: TGTGCCAGCAGTGGACCGTACCGAGCTTTCTTT. It is translated as CASSGPYRAFF. V and J are TRBV25-1 and TRBJ1-1; D not resolved. V shed 4 bases and J shed 10 bases, with 10 bases lying between them. Germline lookup yields CDR1 MGHDK and CDR2 SYGVNS. This CDR3 is built from 11 residues.

Points on this clone: A much larger clone lies one base from this, so it may be a read error. The chain combines TRBV20-1 with TRBJ2-5; 8 bases match TRBD2. Germline loops: CDR1 DFQATT, CDR2 SNEGSKA (reference sequence). V was pared by 5 bases and J by 5 bases, with 25 bases of the junction left unmatched. This CDR3 region has 19 residues. The CDR3 protein is CSARSPLFRSSGARETQYF. The CDR3 DNA is TGCAGTGCTCGGAGCCCCCTTTTTAGGAGTAGCGGGGCGCGGGAGACCCAGTACTTC.